This T cell receptor beta chain is from a study of blood T cells in healthy people across ages (dated by TCRdb to between 2014 and 2016). With regard to the full study: Template switching captured roughly one uniquely barcoded TCR beta cDNA molecule per two T cells in model experiments. Using deep sequencing normalized with unique cDNA molecular identifiers, the study measured how TCR beta repertoire diversity changes with age. Four age groups were formed from the donors: young (average about 15 years), middle-aged (roughly 38), aged (around 62) and long-lived (approximately 78). To avoid experimental bias, donors of different ages were distributed randomly across sequencing lanes. For two donors (one aged 18 to 30 and one aged 80 or older), the study analyzed two additional independent replicas of 1 million unique cDNA reads from the same blood draw.

The library was built by means of 5' RACE. Sequenced using an Illumina HiSeq 2500. A second PCR of about 7 to 12 cycles was run with a J-beta primer mix and a sample-barcoded 5' primer. Each TCR beta cDNA molecule received a unique molecular identifier from a template-switch 5' adaptor carrying 12 random nucleotides. At least 3 million CDR3-containing paired-end reads were obtained from each sample. All of the RNA was converted into first-strand cDNA using the Mint cDNA synthesis kit, with a TRBC-specific oligonucleotide serving as the primer. Following uracil-DNA glycosylase treatment, all cDNA underwent a first 18-cycle PCR with the universal primers M1SS and BC2_uni_R. The paper's processing steps were these. For normalization, 1 million high-quality reads were randomly selected from each sample, with every read carrying a distinct molecular identifier. Instead of being binned into consensus sequences, reads with shared molecular identifiers were discarded. MiTCR, set to a Q25 quality threshold and the strictest error-elimination algorithm, was used for CDR3 identification, clonotype clustering and error correction. A nonparametric unseen species model with Euler transformation was used to estimate lower-bound total TCR beta diversity. Through fastp at Q25 and MiXCR, TCRdb rebuilt clones from the public reads, retaining in-frame beta chains. Rows are combined by CDR3 protein, so each entry shows the most common genes and DNA. TCRdb, rather than the study authors, made the V and J calls. The sample table contains over a million distinct CDR3 sequences; only one count was recorded for roughly 43% of them. The ten largest clones take up about 4% of the sample.

This clonotype was observed a handful of times. This clone's antigen is unknown. The input lacks base qualities; no much larger clone sits a single base away. Systemically healthy Caucasian individuals from Russia, some 36 in total and aged roughly 6 to 95 years, were included as donors. Around 10 milliliters of peripheral blood were collected from each donor into EDTA-treated Vacutainer tubes. PBMCs were isolated by Ficoll-Paque density-gradient centrifugation, with at least 6 million obtained per sample. Trizol reagent was used to extract total RNA from the PBMCs, yielding at least 5.5 micrograms per sample. For every donor, flow cytometry on a PBMC aliquot measured the percentage of naive CD45RAhigh/CD27high T cells. Paper-wide results and their limitations: The long-lived group showed more naive CD4+ T cells, fewer expanded clones and increased TCR diversity than the aged group, suggesting age selection. Because profiling used bulk unsorted PBMCs, naive and antigen-experienced compartments could not be compared conclusively. Estimates of total diversity from one million sequenced T cells were regarded as lower bounds and underestimates. As age increased, observed TCR beta diversity per million T cells dropped in a roughly linear way, and a significant reduction was already evident by age around 41. Donor CMV infection status was unknown, potentially confounding age-related changes in expanded clonotypes. Observed TCR beta diversity correlated strongly with the percentage of naive T cells measured by flow cytometry.

V loses 7 bases of germline sequence and J loses 3 bases, and the interval between the two ends is 12 bases. From the cysteine through the phenylalanine, the CDR3 covers 13 amino acids. CDR3 DNA only is kept here, 39 bases in frame from base 1. The germline V gene encodes CDR1 MNHEY and CDR2 SVGAGI. Sequenced material: blood. The origin of this receptor is a woman aged 18-29 years in good health. The chain joins TRBV6-5 to TRBJ1-1, with the D gene call left open. The DNA reads as follows: TGTGCCAGCAAGCCATCTCGGGACACTGAAGCTTTCTTT. Translated, it reads CASKPSRDTEAFF.